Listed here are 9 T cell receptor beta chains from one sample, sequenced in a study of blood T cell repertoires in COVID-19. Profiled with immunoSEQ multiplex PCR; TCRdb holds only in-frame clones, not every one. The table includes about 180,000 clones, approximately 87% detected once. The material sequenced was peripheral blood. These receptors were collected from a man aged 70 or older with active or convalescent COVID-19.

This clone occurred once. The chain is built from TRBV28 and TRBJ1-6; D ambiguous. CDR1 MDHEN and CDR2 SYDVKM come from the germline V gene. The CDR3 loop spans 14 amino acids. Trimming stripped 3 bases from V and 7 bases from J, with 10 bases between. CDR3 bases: TGTGCCAGCAGTTTCCGGGTTCCGAATTCACCCCTCCACTTT. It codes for CASSFRVPNSPLHF.

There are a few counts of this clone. The CDR3 coding sequence is TGCGCCAGCAGCCAAGATCCCGGACAGGGGCTGAGTAACTATGGCTACACCTTC. It translates to CASSQDPGQGLSNYGYTF. The gene calls are TRBV4-1 and TRBJ1-2, with 9 bases lining up with TRBD1. Germline values: CDR1 MGHRA, CDR2 YSYEKL. The CDR3 runs to 18 residues. J lost 1 base, V lost 0 bases, and 9 bases had no gene match.

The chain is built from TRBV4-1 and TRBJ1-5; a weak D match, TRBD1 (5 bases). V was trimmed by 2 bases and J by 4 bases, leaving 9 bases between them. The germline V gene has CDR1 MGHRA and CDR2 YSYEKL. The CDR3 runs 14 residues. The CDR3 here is CASSQTGGNQPQHF. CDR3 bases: TGCGCCAGCAGCCAAACGGGGGGGAATCAGCCCCAGCATTTT.

This CDR3 reads CASSARDSYNSPLHF. The CDR3 DNA reads as TGCGCCAGCAGCGCCCGGGACAGCTATAATTCACCCCTCCACTTT. V gene TRBV4-3 combines with J gene TRBJ1-6; 7 nucleotides match TRBD1. The CDR3 covers 15 residues. V shed 5 bases, J shed 3 bases, and the junction held 4 bases outside the gene matches. Germline V gives CDR1 LGHNA, CDR2 YSLEER.

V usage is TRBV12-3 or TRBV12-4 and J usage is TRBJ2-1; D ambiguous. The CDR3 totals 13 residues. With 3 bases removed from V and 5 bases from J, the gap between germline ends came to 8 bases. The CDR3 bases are TGTGCCAGCAGTTTTCTACAGCACAATGAGCAGTTCTTC. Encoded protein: CASSFLQHNEQFF.

The CDR3 DNA reads TGTGCCAGCGTCAAGCGGGAGGGCCAGTACGAGCAGTACTTC. Translation: CASVKREGQYEQYF. The genes are TRBV2 and TRBJ2-7; 10 bases are a match to TRBD2. CDR1 SNHLY and CDR2 FYNNEI come from the germline V gene. Trimming cost V 8 bases and J 4 bases; bases outside gene matches: 8. CDR3 size: 14 residues.

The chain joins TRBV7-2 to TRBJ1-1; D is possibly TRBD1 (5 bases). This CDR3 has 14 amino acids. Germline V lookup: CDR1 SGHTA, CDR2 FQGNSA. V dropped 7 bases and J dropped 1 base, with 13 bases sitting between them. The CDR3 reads CASTVPGGNTEAFF. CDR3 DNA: TGTGCCAGCACCGTACCGGGGGGGAACACTGAAGCTTTCTTT.

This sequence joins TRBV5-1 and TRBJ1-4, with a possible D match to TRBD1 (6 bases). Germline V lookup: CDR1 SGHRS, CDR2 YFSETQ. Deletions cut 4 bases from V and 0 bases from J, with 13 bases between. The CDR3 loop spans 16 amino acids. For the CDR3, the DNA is TGCGCCAGCAGCCCGGGACACCTAGCAACTAATGAAAAACTGTTTTTT. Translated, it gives CASSPGHLATNEKLFF.

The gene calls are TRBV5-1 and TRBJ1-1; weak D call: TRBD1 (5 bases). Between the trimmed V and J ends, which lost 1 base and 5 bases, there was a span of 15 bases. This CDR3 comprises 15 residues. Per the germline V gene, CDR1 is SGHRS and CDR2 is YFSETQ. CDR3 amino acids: CASSLQGGDATEAFF. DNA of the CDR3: TGCGCCAGCAGCTTGCAGGGAGGGGATGCAACTGAAGCTTTCTTT.